These 18 T cell receptor beta chains were sequenced from one sample in a study of cytomegalovirus exposure and HLA in healthy donors. Primers: 60 Vbeta forward and 13 Jbeta reverse. The data were produced by immunoSEQ multiplex PCR, yet TCRdb's version contains in-frame clones alone and is incomplete. The repertoire consists of roughly 100,000 clones, with 80% to 90% occurring once and the leading ten covering roughly 3.5%. Input material: PBMCs. The receptors originated from a young man in good health and CMV-seropositive.

Regarding this clone: Other DNA sequences within the sample encode an identical CDR3. The chain carries TRBV11-3 and TRBJ1-1, with D hard to call. V lost 2 bases and J lost 0, with 4 bases in between. CDR3 length: 13 amino acids. In germline, CDR1 is SGHNT, CDR2 YENEEA. The CDR3 DNA follows: TGTGCCAGCAGCTTAACAGTGAACACTGAAGCTTTCTTT. Its translation is CASSLTVNTEAFF.

This sequence joins TRBV28 and TRBJ1-5, with 7 bases lining up with TRBD1. Germline CDR1 reads MDHEN; CDR2 reads SYDVKM. The CDR3 has 17 residues. J was trimmed by 1 base and V by 6 bases; bases with no gene match: 12. The CDR3 DNA sequence: TGTGCCAGCAGGTTACGGGCAGGGGGACGGAGCAATCAGCCCCAGCATTTT. This gives the protein CASRLRAGGRSNQPQHF.

The rearrangement uses TRBV10-2 and TRBJ2-1; D is uncertain. This CDR3 comprises 15 residues. With 4 bases removed from V and 3 bases from J, the gap between germline ends came to 13 bases. CDR1 is WSHSY, CDR2 SAAADI, per germline. This CDR3 reads CASSGGSPNYNEQFF. The CDR3 region has the DNA TGCGCCAGCAGTGGAGGCAGTCCAAACTACAATGAGCAGTTCTTC.

This sequence joins TRBV18 and TRBJ2-7; 9 bases line up with TRBD2. With V trimmed by 2 bases and J by 7 bases, 12 bases remained unmatched. Germline V gene sequence: CDR1 KGHSH, CDR2 LQKENI. The CDR3 is 16 residues long. The DNA for the CDR3 is TGTGCCAGCTCACCAGGGCTAGCGGGGAGGCTAGGGGAGCAGTACTTC. Protein sequence: CASSPGLAGRLGEQYF.

This clone has more than one count but fewer than ten. V and J are TRBV27 and TRBJ1-2, with TRBD1 as a possible D gene (5 bases). The germline gives CDR1 MNHEY, CDR2 SMNVEV (reference sequence). Trimming shortened V by 7 bases and J by 7 bases, and 16 bases separated the two germline ends. The CDR3 sequence is 13 residues long. The DNA of the CDR3 is TGTGCCAGCACCCCCATGGGGCGGGGTGGCTACACCTTC. It codes for CASTPMGRGGYTF.

This rearrangement joins TRBV18 to TRBJ2-5; 11 bases agree with TRBD2. CDR1 and CDR2 (germline): KGHSH, LQKENI. CDR3 size: 17 residues. With V trimmed by 3 bases and J by 5 bases, 11 bases remained unmatched. This CDR3 reads CASSPVASGRNVETQYF. CDR3 in DNA: TGTGCCAGCTCACCGGTAGCTAGCGGGAGGAACGTGGAGACCCAGTACTTC.

This clone occurred a few times. The chain links TRBV7-2 to TRBJ1-5; possible D gene TRBD1, 5 bases. With 5 bases removed from V and 6 bases from J, the gap between germline ends came to 14 bases. Looked up from germline, CDR1 is SGHTA and CDR2 is FQGNSA. The CDR3 length is 14 residues. DNA of the CDR3: TGTGCCAGCAGCCTTAGCAGGGTAGGTCAGCCCCAGCATTTT. It specifies CASSLSRVGQPQHF.

V is TRBV2 and J is TRBJ1-4, with D maybe TRBD1 (6 bases). The CDR3 contains 19 residues. Germline loops: CDR1 SNHLY, CDR2 FYNNEI. The V end lost 0 bases, the J end lost 8 bases, and 25 bases lay between the germline ends. CDR3 nucleotide sequence: TGTGCCAGCAGTGAAGCAGGGCAGAGGGGGAGTTTTTTTTCGGAAAAACTGTTTTTT. It encodes CASSEAGQRGSFFSEKLFF.

V is TRBV5-8 and J is TRBJ1-6; 7 positions agree with TRBD1. J lost 5 bases, V lost 3 bases, and 8 bases had no gene match. The CDR3 spans 16 residues. Germline V gene data show CDR1 as SGHTS and CDR2 as YDEGEE. The CDR3 spells CASSYNRDRDNSPLHF. The CDR3, as DNA: TGTGCCAGCAGCTACAACCGGGACAGAGATAATTCACCCCTCCACTTT.

The V gene is TRBV6-6, the J gene TRBJ2-5; the D is unclear. This CDR3 is built from 14 residues. Looked up from germline, CDR1 is MNHNY and CDR2 is SVGAGI (reference sequence). Trimming shortened V by 5 bases and J by 2 bases, and 12 bases separated the two germline ends. The CDR3 bases are TGTGCCAGCAGTGGCCTTAGCTTACAAGAGACCCAGTACTTC. Translating gives CASSGLSLQETQYF.

J is TRBJ2-5 and V is TRBV2; no firm D call. Trimming cost V 4 bases and J 2 bases, with 8 bases left between them. CDR1 and CDR2 (germline): SNHLY, FYNNEI. The CDR3 loop spans 13 amino acids. The CDR3 region is CASSGQSQETQYF. CDR3 nucleotide sequence: TGTGCCAGCAGTGGTCAGTCTCAAGAGACCCAGTACTTC.

The chain employs TRBV21-1 and TRBJ2-6; the table names TRBD1, a call not compared with the DNA. TRBV21-1 has pseudogene status. This CDR3 is built from 18 residues. CDR3 residues: CASSKKDRGLSGANVLTF. The CDR3 region has the DNA TGTGCCAGCAGCAAAAAGGACAGGGGCCTCTCTGGGGCCAACGTCCTGACTTTC.

CDR3 loop: CASSLVPGQGNEQYF. CDR3 DNA sequence: TGTGCCAGCAGCTTAGTCCCAGGACAGGGTAACGAGCAGTACTTC. The rearrangement joins TRBV11-1 to TRBJ2-7, with 8 bases matching TRBD1. Germline CDR1 reads SGHAT; CDR2 reads FQDESV (reference sequence). V dropped 1 base and J dropped 5; count of bases not matched to a gene: 7. The CDR3 contains 15 residues. The full variable domain, completed using reference TRBV11-1 and TRBJ2-7, is EAEVAQSPRYKITEKSQAVAFWCDPISGHATLYWYRQILGQGPELLVQFQDESVVDDSQLPKDRFSAERLKGVDSTLKIQPAELGDSAMYLCASSLVPGQGNEQYFGPGTRLTVT.

V is TRBV5-1 and J is TRBJ1-6; 9 nucleotides align to TRBD1. V dropped 3 bases and J dropped 6; count of bases not matched to a gene: 1. Germline CDR1 and CDR2: SGHRS and YFSETQ. This CDR3 contains 14 residues. This CDR3 reads CASSSGQGNSPLHF. The CDR3 DNA is TGCGCCAGCAGCTCGGGACAGGGTAATTCACCCCTCCACTTT.

This clone was seen a single time. The gene calls are TRBV7-9 and TRBJ2-5; 7 nucleotides match TRBD2. Losses at the gene ends were 8 bases for V and 5 bases for J; bases not matched to a gene: 2. In germline, CDR1 is SEHNR, CDR2 FQNEAQ (reference sequence). This CDR3 spans 11 amino acids. The CDR3 spells CASGEGETQYF. The CDR3 coding sequence is TGTGCCAGCGGGGAGGGGGAGACCCAGTACTTC.

This chain joins TRBV18 and TRBJ1-3; D not certain. The germline V gene encodes CDR1 KGHSH and CDR2 LQKENI. This CDR3 spans 12 amino acids. With 4 bases removed from V and 5 bases from J, the gap between germline ends came to 6 bases. Here the CDR3 reads CASSLSRNTIYF. The CDR3 nucleotides read TGTGCCAGCTCACTTTCAAGAAACACCATATATTTT.

This clone came up many times. The rearrangement joins TRBV19 to TRBJ1-5; D remains ambiguous. V lost 1 base and J lost 7, with 5 bases in between. The germline V gene encodes CDR1 LNHDA and CDR2 SQIVND (reference sequence). The CDR3 is 12 amino acids. Here the CDR3 reads CASSIGGQPQHF. The CDR3 DNA follows: TGTGCCAGTAGTATAGGAGGCCAGCCCCAGCATTTT.

The gene calls are TRBV2 and TRBJ2-5; TRBD1 matches at 10 bases. V gave up 6 bases and J gave up 2 bases; unmatched junction bases: 3. The CDR3 contains 14 residues. Germline CDR1 reads SNHLY; CDR2 reads FYNNEI. The CDR3 region is CASSRDRGQETQYF. As DNA, the CDR3 is TGTGCCAGCAGCCGGGACAGGGGACAAGAGACCCAGTACTTC.